The T cell receptor beta chain under discussion was sequenced for a study of tissue T cells after allogeneic stem cell transplantation. Study-wide results and limits: Which tissue TCRs were alloreactive or antigen-specific was not determined. Some clones might be persisting host cells. This small cohort was clinically heterogeneous, and sampling depth was a limitation.

Profiling relied on immunoSEQ multiplex PCR, and the TCRdb table lists in-frame clones only, not all of them. The repertoire has thousands of clones, about 47% of them found once; the top ten carry approximately 7.1%. The CDR3 loop spans 13 amino acids. Deletions cut 4 bases from V and 0 bases from J, with 6 bases between. From germline, CDR1 is KGHPV and CDR2 FQNQEV (reference sequence). A note on this clone: Its antigen is currently unknown. Gene and germline names: mouse. Coverage ceases 1 residue before the CDR3 finishes, and the germline J gene fills in the end. The sample carries other DNA sequences with the same CDR3.

Sample time point: mouse harvest day 7 after allogeneic transplant. Tail vein injection delivered 10^7 T-cell-depleted bone marrow cells and 10^6 splenic CD5+ T cells. Tissues came from B6→BALB/c major-mismatch GVHD mice at day 7 or 14. Sequencing input: gut tissue. The gene calls are TRBV26 and TRBJ1-1; D is uncertain. The source is a female BALB/c mouse given C57BL/6 T cells with graft-versus-host disease after an allogeneic hematopoietic cell transplant. CDR3 bases read: TGTGCCAGCAGTCCTACAGCAAACACAGAAGTCTTC. It translates to CASSPTANTEVF. The complete CDR3 reads CASSPTANTEVFF.